The 13 T cell receptor beta chains reported below all come from one sample, sequenced in a study of T cell changes during pregnancy in multiple sclerosis. Assay used: immunoSEQ multiplex PCR; TCRdb lists only in-frame clones, some missing. The data show some 57,000 clones, approximately 90% seen once. Here the sequenced sample was peripheral blood, taken in the first trimester of pregnancy. All receptors come from a female donor in good health, enrolled as a control in a pregnancy study.

This chain joins TRBV4-3 and TRBJ2-2; 7 positions match TRBD1. The CDR3 covers 15 residues. V was clipped by 0 bases and J by 5 bases; unmatched bases: 3. CDR1 and CDR2 from the germline V gene are LGHNA and YSLEER. This CDR3 reads CASSQETGRTGELFF. CDR3 DNA: TGCGCCAGCAGCCAAGAGACAGGGCGGACCGGGGAGCTGTTTTTT.

This clone was observed once. This chain connects TRBV19 to TRBJ1-2, with 9 bases aligning to TRBD1. Unmatched junction bases numbered 8, after V lost 5 bases and J lost 4 bases. The CDR3 is 15 residues long. The germline V gene encodes CDR1 LNHDA and CDR2 SQIVND (reference sequence). The CDR3 sequence: CASSEQGAGAYGYTF. The CDR3 DNA is TGTGCCAGTAGTGAACAGGGGGCGGGCGCCTATGGCTACACCTTC.

This sequence joins TRBV4-3 and TRBJ1-1; TRBD1 agrees at 7 bases. Unmatched junction bases numbered 2, after V lost 1 base and J lost 3 bases. There are 14 residues in the CDR3. CDR1 and CDR2 from the germline V gene are LGHNA and YSLEER. Written as DNA, the CDR3 is TGCGCCAGCAGCCAAGGAACAGGGGACACTGAAGCTTTCTTT. Amino acids: CASSQGTGDTEAFF.

The V gene is TRBV7-6, the J gene TRBJ1-2; 7 nucleotides line up with TRBD1. The CDR3 covers 13 residues. Germline V lookup: CDR1 SGHVS, CDR2 FNYEAQ. After removal of 1 base from V and 6 bases from J, the junction contained 2 bases not matched to a gene. CDR3 residues: CASSLDRGDGYTF. As DNA, the CDR3 is TGTGCCAGCAGCTTAGACAGGGGAGATGGCTACACCTTC.

This clone was counted a single time. The chain is built from TRBV9 and TRBJ1-6; weak D call: TRBD1 (6 bases). The CDR3 sequence is 14 residues long. Trimming removed 2 bases from V and 6 bases from J, with 9 bases in between. Germline V gene lookup returns CDR1 SGDLS and CDR2 YYNGEE. In DNA form, the CDR3 reads TGTGCCAGCAGCGTTGGGGGCACTAATTCACCCCTCCACTTT. Translated: CASSVGGTNSPLHF.

The chain carries TRBV5-5 and TRBJ2-4; D is perhaps TRBD1 (5 bases). Trimming stripped 0 bases from V and 0 bases from J, with 10 bases between. From germline, CDR1 is SGHKS and CDR2 YYEKEE (reference sequence). The CDR3 spans 16 residues. In DNA, the CDR3 is TGTGCCAGCAGCTTGGGACAGCTACTAGCCAAAAACATTCAGTACTTC. Its translation is CASSLGQLLAKNIQYF.

V usage is TRBV9 and J usage is TRBJ1-1; D is undetermined. The CDR3 is 15 amino acids. Trimming left V 3 bases short and J 4 bases short, with 16 bases between. Germline V gives CDR1 SGDLS, CDR2 YYNGEE. Here the CDR3 reads CASSARQEARTEAFF. DNA for the CDR3: TGTGCCAGCAGCGCACGGCAGGAGGCTCGCACTGAAGCTTTCTTT.

The chain employs TRBV20-1 and TRBJ1-2; no firm D call. Trimming left V 2 bases short and J 4 bases short, with 5 bases between. CDR3 size: 11 residues. The germline CDR1 and CDR2 sequences are DFQATT and SNEGSKA (reference sequence). For the CDR3, the DNA is TGCAGTGCTAGAACAGTCTATGGCTACACCTTC. Protein: CSARTVYGYTF.

The chain combines TRBV6-4 with TRBJ2-2, with TRBD2 identical over 9 bases. V lost 6 bases and J lost 4; bases outside the gene matches: 6. The CDR3 consists of 15 residues. Germline lookup yields CDR1 MRHNA and CDR2 SNTAGT. The CDR3 coding sequence is TGTGCCAGCAGACCCTCGGGACTAGCCACCGGGGAGCTGTTTTTT. This encodes CASRPSGLATGELFF.

V usage is TRBV5-1 and J usage is TRBJ2-7, with TRBD2 matching over 7 bases. Germline CDR1 is SGHRS and CDR2 is YFSETQ. The CDR3 extends over 14 amino acids. V lost 0 bases to trimming and J lost 7 bases; unmatched junction nucleotides: 7. The CDR3 reads CASSLVLAAEEQYF. The CDR3 region has the DNA TGCGCCAGCAGCTTGGTTCTAGCGGCGGAAGAGCAGTACTTC.

V gene TRBV5-8 combines with J gene TRBJ1-2; the D is unclear. Germline V gene lookup returns CDR1 SGHTS and CDR2 YDEGEE. The V end was cut by 4 bases, the J end by 1 base, with 8 bases between. This CDR3 is 13 amino acids long. CDR3 protein: CASSPGINYGYTF. CDR3 in DNA: TGTGCCAGCAGCCCCGGGATTAACTATGGCTACACCTTC.

CDR3: CASSVQDRGTEAFF. The CDR3 region has the DNA TGTGCCAGTAGTGTACAGGACAGGGGCACTGAAGCTTTCTTT. The chain employs TRBV19 and TRBJ1-1, with 9 positions matching TRBD1. From germline, CDR1 is LNHDA and CDR2 SQIVND (reference sequence). The CDR3 has 14 residues. V dropped 5 bases and J dropped 4; count of bases not matched to a gene: 5.

The V gene is TRBV27, the J gene TRBJ1-5; D may be TRBD1 (6 bases). The CDR3 covers 14 residues. The V end lost 5 bases, the J end lost 2 bases, and 10 bases lay between the germline ends. The germline gives CDR1 MNHEY, CDR2 SMNVEV (reference sequence). CDR3 in DNA: TGTGCCAGCAGTCCAGGGGTTGGCAATCAGCCCCAGCATTTT. It is translated as CASSPGVGNQPQHF.